This paragraph reports one T cell receptor (beta chain). How the authors handled the data: Estimation of nucleated cell counts relied on the amplification of reference gene primers. Using immunoSEQ multiplex PCR, the repertoire was profiled, and TCRdb retains in-frame clones only, with some absent. V and J calls plus clone size are reproduced from that table; the DNA served to infer D and trimming. The data show 120,000 to 150,000 clones, around nine tenths seen once. The entry originates in a study of blood T cell repertoires in COVID-19. Turning to the study itself: In each case, the material was cDNA or gDNA derived from T cells, B-cell-depleted T cells, or PBMCs.

Germline V gives CDR1 LNHDA, CDR2 SQIVND (reference sequence). This CDR3 spans 16 amino acids. Unmatched junction bases numbered 6, after V lost 5 bases and J lost 1 base. Sequenced material: peripheral blood. V gene TRBV19 combines with J gene TRBJ2-1, with 9 bases that match TRBD1. This clonotype was sampled from a woman in her forties or fifties with active or convalescent COVID-19. Here the CDR3 reads CASSLSGQGSYNEQFF. CDR3 nucleotides: TGTGCCAGTAGTCTATCGGGACAGGGTTCCTACAATGAGCAGTTCTTC.